This section outlines one T cell receptor (beta chain) sequence together with its context. Its antigen is not identified. The same CDR3 also results from other DNA sequences found in this sample. The data were produced by immunoSEQ multiplex PCR, yet TCRdb's version contains in-frame clones alone and is incomplete. Found here are over 110,000 clones, just over 85% of them singletons; the top ten hold around 5%. The ends were cut back, 8 bases at V and 2 bases at J, with 9 bases in the middle. This CDR3 is 12 amino acids long. Germline V gene data show CDR1 as SNHLY and CDR2 as FYNNEI. This record comes from a study of Ad26.COV2.S vaccination and SARS-CoV-2 variants. Overall study results and limits: Substantial response breadth was reportedly seen for spike-specific CD8+ and CD4+ T cells after vaccination. Researchers reported similar non-spike TCR breadth in vaccine and placebo recipients.

This chain uses TRBV2 with TRBJ1-1, with D hard to call. The sequence derives from a human donor who had recovered from COVID-19. The sequencing here drew on peripheral blood, taken after recovery from COVID-19. For the CDR3, the DNA is TGTGCCAGCGGACGGGAAAACACTGAAGCTTTCTTT. Translating gives CASGRENTEAFF.